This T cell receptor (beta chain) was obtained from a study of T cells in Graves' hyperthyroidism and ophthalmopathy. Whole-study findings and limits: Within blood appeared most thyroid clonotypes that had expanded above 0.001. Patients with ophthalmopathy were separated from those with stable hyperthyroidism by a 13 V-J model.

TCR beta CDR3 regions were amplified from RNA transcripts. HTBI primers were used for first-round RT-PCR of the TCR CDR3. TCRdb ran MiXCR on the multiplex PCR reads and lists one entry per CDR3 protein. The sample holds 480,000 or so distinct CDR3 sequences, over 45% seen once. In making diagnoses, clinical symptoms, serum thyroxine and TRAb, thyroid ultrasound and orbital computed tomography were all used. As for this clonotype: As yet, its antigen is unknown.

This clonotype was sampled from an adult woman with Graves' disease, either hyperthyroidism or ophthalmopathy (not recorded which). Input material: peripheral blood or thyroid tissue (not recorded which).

The CDR3 DNA sequence: TGCAGCGTTGAGTATCGACAGTTCTCTGGGTCTGGGGCCAACGTCCTGACTTTC. Amino acid sequence: CSVEYRQFSGSGANVLTF. V usage is TRBV29-1 and J usage is TRBJ2-6; a possible D gene is TRBD1 (5 bases). The germline V gene has CDR1 SQVTM and CDR2 ANQGSEA. V dropped 3 bases and J dropped 1 base, with 19 bases sitting between them. This CDR3 has 18 residues.